This paragraph reports one T cell receptor beta chain. RNA transcripts gave rise to amplified TCR beta CDR3 regions. During a first-round RT-PCR of the TCR CDR3, the HTBI primer set was used. TCRdb called the multiplex PCR reads again in MiXCR, with one record for every CDR3 protein. The sample carries about 500,000 distinct CDR3 sequences, around 15% recorded once. Unmatched junction bases numbered 8, after V lost 6 bases and J lost 4 bases. From germline, CDR1 is MNHNS and CDR2 SASEGT. The CDR3 loop spans 15 amino acids. The sample comes from a study of T cells in Graves' hyperthyroidism and ophthalmopathy.

This sequence was found in a woman aged 25 to 45 with Graves' ophthalmopathy. The specimen sequenced was blood. This sequence joins TRBV6-1 and TRBJ2-7; TRBD1 aligns across 11 bases. CDR3 protein: CASRPGTGGMYEQYF. Written as DNA, the CDR3 is TGTGCCAGCAGACCCGGGACAGGGGGAATGTACGAGCAGTACTTC.